The TCR beta chain described here comes from a study of blood T cell repertoires in COVID-19 (TCRdb year 2020). General notes on the study: Collaborator samples came from the United States, Italy and Spain and covered acute and convalescent phases of COVID-19. The prospective study material was composed of cDNA or gDNA derived from T cells, B-cell-depleted T cells, or PBMCs. Subjects who had been exposed to COVID-19, were actively infected with it, or had recovered from it provided the deeply sampled blood TCRbeta repertoires that made up the dataset. The repertoires were released in a freely available public database meant as a resource for research on the immune response to SARS-CoV-2. Samples were obtained from the ongoing ImmuneRACE study (first 160 participants) and from about 1,300 subjects provided by 6 global collaborators. A de-identified subject ID, COVID-19 status, age in years and sex were almost always included in the sample metadata. Where HLA class I and class II types were available, the types were taken from metadata supplied by the sample provider, not from assay-based typing.

V is clipped by 2 bases and J by 6 bases, and the sequence between their germline boundaries is 18 bases long. The germline V gene gives CDR1 as KGHSH and CDR2 as LQKENI. Counted from cysteine to phenylalanine, this CDR3 has 16 amino acids. The read is trimmed to its CDR3 DNA, 48 bases read in frame from base 1. TCRbeta CDR3 regions were amplified from genomic DNA by means of the immunoSEQ Assay, a bias-controlled multiplex PCR. The paper's processing steps were these. The number of nucleated cells in each sample was estimated from the amplification of reference gene primers within the assay. To quantify the absolute abundance of each unique TCRbeta CDR3 rearrangement, sequence reads were collapsed and filtered. For each sample, productive Simpson clonality was calculated as the square root of Simpson's diversity index over productive rearrangements. Here the immuneACCESS table is served through TCRdb, limited to in-frame sequences with V and J called. Missing clones are a known gap in these copies; in checked studies unresolved V genes cover under half, and the rest lacks a known reason. V and J calls and clone size are those listed in that table; D and trimming were worked out from the DNA. This sample is represented by about 220,000 clones; about 81% of them were singletons. The ten most abundant clones make up 8% to 10% of the sample.

Concerning this clone itself: Its cognate antigen has yet to be identified. Base qualities are not provided; no much larger clone lies one nucleotide away.

One collaborating source in Seattle enrolled patients while the patients were actively infected and followed the patients over time throughout the course of disease. Each collaborating institution followed its own protocols to collect whole blood in K2EDTA tubes. Collaborator samples were shipped for TCRbeta analysis as frozen whole blood, isolated PBMCs, or DNA extracted from either sample type. Summary of the overall study and its limitations: The amount of clinical and demographic metadata varied by source and participant and was provided uncurated.

This chain joins TRBV18 to TRBJ2-3; a tentative D match to TRBD2 spans 6 bases. Sequenced: peripheral blood. This TCR came from an elderly woman with COVID-19, enrolled during active disease. The sequence in DNA is TGTGCCAGCTCACCAGTTCAACTAGCCTCCCGCGATACGCAGTATTTT. The encoded protein is CASSPVQLASRDTQYF.